The 4 T cell receptor beta chains listed next were all sequenced from one sample in a study of blood T cell repertoires in COVID-19. The assay was immunoSEQ multiplex PCR, and TCRdb's table has in-frame clones only and misses some. The repertoire holds 91,000 or so clones, with around 84% as singletons. Sequencing was carried out using peripheral blood. These receptors were obtained from a woman in her fifties or sixties in a cohort sampled during active or convalescent COVID-19.

The chain uses TRBV18 and TRBJ1-1; no reliable D call. The germline CDR1 and CDR2 sequences are KGHSH and LQKENI. V shed 3 bases and J shed 11 bases, with 19 bases lying between them. The CDR3 length is 14 residues. Here the CDR3 DNA reads TGTGCCAGCTCACCGCAACTGAGCCCCGGAGTTGCTTTCTTT. Translated, it gives CASSPQLSPGVAFF.

The chain uses TRBV6-5 and TRBJ1-1; no clear D gene. The germline V gene has CDR1 MNHEY and CDR2 SVGAGI. The CDR3 is made up of 13 amino acids. V lost 4 bases and J 1 base, leaving 7 bases between the germline ends. CDR3 in amino acids: CASSLRGNTEAFF. The CDR3 nucleotides are TGTGCCAGCAGTTTAAGAGGGAACACTGAAGCTTTCTTT.

The chain has TRBV10-1 and TRBJ2-5; D perhaps matches TRBD2 (5 bases). CDR3 size: 15 residues. From germline, CDR1 is WNHNN and CDR2 SYGVQD (reference sequence). The ends were cut back, 8 bases at V and 3 bases at J, with 19 bases in the middle. The CDR3 DNA reads TGCGCCAGCTCCGGGCGGGCTAGCCGGGAAGAGACCCAGTACTTC. Protein: CASSGRASREETQYF.

The rearrangement links TRBV11-2 to TRBJ2-7, with D unclear. Between the trimmed V and J ends, which lost 2 bases and 5 bases, there was a span of 10 bases. This CDR3 spans 13 amino acids. The germline CDR1 and CDR2 sequences are SGHAT and FQNNGV. The CDR3 region is CASSLPGIHEQYF. The CDR3 DNA follows: TGTGCCAGCAGCTTACCAGGTATCCACGAGCAGTACTTC.